The 28 T cell receptor beta chains below come from one sample, sequenced in a study of metastatic and nonmetastatic thyroid tumors. With MiXCR, TCRdb reprocessed the PCR reads. The sample consists of about 18,000 clones, about 34% of them appearing once. Every patient was untreated before thyroid surgery. Specimen: tumor tissue. The receptor set was obtained from a male donor with papillary thyroid cancer or a benign thyroid nodule (not recorded which). Some clones in this sample may be carry-over from other donors' samples.

A few counts support this clone. The chain links TRBV7-8 to TRBJ1-5; D gene uncertain. Germline lookup yields CDR1 SGHVS and CDR2 FQNEAQ. The CDR3 runs to 13 residues. V dropped 5 bases and J dropped 4 bases, with 9 bases sitting between them. This chain's CDR3 is CASSLAQNQPQHF. CDR3 in DNA: TGTGCCAGCAGCCTGGCCCAAAATCAGCCCCAGCATTTT. Complete variable domain (other parts from reference TRBV7-8 and TRBJ1-5): GAGVSQSPRYKVAKRGQDVALRCDPISGHVSLFWYQQALGQGPEFLTYFQNEAQLDKSGLPSDRFFAERPEGSVSTLKIQRTQQEDSAVYLCASSLAQNQPQHFGDGTRLSIL.

This clone was picked up many times. The chain links TRBV3-1 to TRBJ2-2; possibly TRBD2 for D (6 bases). CDR1 and CDR2 from the germline V gene are LGHDT and YNNKEL (reference sequence). V was pared by 4 bases and J by 0 bases, with 18 bases between. The length of the CDR3 is 18 residues. This chain's CDR3 is CASSLLALLASNTGELFF. CDR3 bases: TGTGCCAGCAGCCTACTTGCGCTCCTAGCGTCGAACACCGGGGAGCTGTTTTTT.

This clone was seen many times. The same CDR3 also results from other DNA sequences found in this sample. This chain connects TRBV6-4 to TRBJ1-5, with a tentative D call TRBD1 (5 bases). The germline V gene has CDR1 MRHNA and CDR2 SNTAGT. With 7 bases removed from V and 6 bases from J, the gap between germline ends came to 19 bases. This CDR3 contains 15 residues. This chain's CDR3 is CASTGWGLVSQPQHF. In DNA, the CDR3 is TGTGCCAGCACCGGGTGGGGCTTGGTAAGTCAGCCCCAGCATTTT.

The chain carries TRBV3-1 and TRBJ1-3; D remains ambiguous. CDR1 LGHDT and CDR2 YNNKEL come from the germline V gene (reference sequence). The CDR3 runs 13 residues. V dropped 2 bases and J dropped 4 bases, with 6 bases sitting between them. CDR3 in amino acids: CASSQTAGNTIYF. CDR3 coding DNA: TGTGCCAGCAGCCAAACAGCAGGAAACACCATATATTTT.

This clone has more than one count but fewer than ten. The gene calls are TRBV6-2 or TRBV6-3 and TRBJ1-3; no definite D call. Trimming pared 6 bases from V and 0 bases from J, leaving 12 bases between. Germline V lookup: CDR1 MNHEY, CDR2 SVGEGT. The CDR3 runs to 15 residues. CDR3 in DNA: TGTGCCAGCAGACCAACAGAAAACTCTGGAAACACCATATATTTT. Residues: CASRPTENSGNTIYF.

The chain employs TRBV27 and TRBJ2-7; 15 positions match TRBD2. The CDR3 has 17 amino acids. Trimming at V came to 5 bases and at J to 2 bases, leaving 7 bases not matched to a gene. Germline-derived CDR1 and CDR2 are MNHEY and SMNVEV (reference sequence). The CDR3 sequence is CASSPIGTSGRTYEQYF. DNA of the CDR3: TGTGCCAGCAGTCCTATAGGGACTAGCGGGAGGACCTACGAGCAGTACTTC.

This clone is medium-sized in the sample. This chain joins TRBV20-1 and TRBJ2-7; 7 positions agree with TRBD1. The CDR3 length is 14 residues. The germline V gene encodes CDR1 DFQATT and CDR2 SNEGSKA (reference sequence). V shed 2 bases, J shed 4 bases, and the junction held 8 bases outside the gene matches. The CDR3 DNA reads TGCAGTGCTAGACAGGAGGACAGGAAATACGAGCAGTACTTC. It codes for CSARQEDRKYEQYF.

This clone is deemed medium-sized (0.01 to 0.1%). The rearrangement uses TRBV20-1 and TRBJ2-7, with 7 nucleotides matching TRBD1. The J segment lost 2 bases and the V segment lost 4 bases, leaving 5 bases of the junction unmatched. CDR1 and CDR2 from the germline V gene are DFQATT and SNEGSKA (reference sequence). This CDR3 region has 13 residues. CDR3 residues: CSATRQGTYEQYF. The CDR3 nucleotides are TGCAGTGCTACCAGACAGGGTACCTACGAGCAGTACTTC.

This clone has at least ten counts. The rearrangement joins TRBV28 to TRBJ2-5, with D possibly TRBD1 on 5 matching bases. The CDR3 consists of 9 residues. Trimming took 7 bases from V and 9 from J, leaving 6 bases between them. In germline, CDR1 is MDHEN, CDR2 SYDVKM. The CDR3 here is CASKGAQYF. In nucleotides, the CDR3 is TGTGCCAGCAAAGGGGCCCAGTACTTC.

The chain is built from TRBV7-9 and TRBJ2-7; unclear D gene. V was trimmed by 5 bases and J by 7 bases, leaving 9 bases between them. CDR1 is SEHNR and CDR2 is FQNEAQ in the germline V gene (reference sequence). The CDR3 has 11 residues. DNA for the CDR3: TGTGCCAGCAGCGCCAGTGGGGAGCAGTACTTC. As protein: CASSASGEQYF. Using reference TRBV7-9 and TRBJ2-7 for the parts outside the CDR3, the full variable domain is DTGVSQNPRHKITKRGQNVTFRCDPISEHNRLYWYRQTLGQGPEFLTYFQNEAQLEKSRLLSDRFSAERPKGSFSTLEIQRTEQGDSAMYLCASSASGEQYFGPGTRLTVT.

The V call is TRBV18, the J call TRBJ2-1; D possibly corresponds to TRBD2 (5 bases). Germline CDR1 and CDR2: KGHSH and LQKENI. Trimming shortened V by 2 bases and J by 7 bases, and 15 bases separated the two germline ends. This CDR3 is built from 15 residues. The CDR3 reads CASSPRERVRNEQFF. The DNA for the CDR3 is TGTGCCAGCTCACCAAGGGAGAGAGTTAGGAATGAGCAGTTCTTC. Supplemented by reference TRBV18 and TRBJ2-1, the full variable domain reads NAGVMQNPRHLVRRRGQEARLRCSPMKGHSHVYWYRQLPEEGLKFMVYLQKENIIDESGMPKERFSAEFPKEGPSILRIQQVVRGDSAAYFCASSPRERVRNEQFFGPGTRLTVL.

This clone was picked up many times. The chain employs TRBV12-3 or TRBV12-4 and TRBJ2-5; D possibly corresponds to TRBD1 (6 bases). V lost 3 bases to trimming and J lost 7 bases, with 12 bases between them. This CDR3 region has 13 residues. The chain's CDR3 is CASSFQGLGTQYF. Here the CDR3 DNA reads TGTGCCAGCAGTTTTCAGGGGCTAGGGACCCAGTACTTC.

The genes are TRBV6-4 and TRBJ2-3; 7 bases line up with TRBD2. Germline loops: CDR1 MRHNA, CDR2 SNTAGT. This CDR3 has 15 residues. V lost 3 bases to trimming and J lost 2 bases; unmatched junction nucleotides: 5. CDR3 coding DNA: TGTGCCAGCAGTGAGGGTGCGGGAGTCACAGATACGCAGTATTTT. It yields the protein CASSEGAGVTDTQYF.

This chain uses TRBV3-1 with TRBJ2-7, with D possibly being TRBD2 (5 bases). Trimming pared 5 bases from V and 4 bases from J, leaving 15 bases between. The CDR3 spans 14 residues. Germline values: CDR1 LGHDT, CDR2 YNNKEL (reference sequence). The CDR3 sequence: CASSTRRAPYEQYF. Here the CDR3 DNA reads TGTGCCAGCAGCACAAGGCGGGCACCATACGAGCAGTACTTC.

The chain couples TRBV18 to TRBJ2-7, with 9 positions matching TRBD2. CDR3 length equals 15 residues. Germline CDR1 KGHSH, CDR2 LQKENI. V trimming: 2 bases; J trimming: 2 bases; junction bases outside the gene matches: 4. CDR3 bases: TGTGCCAGCTCACCAGGGGCGGGAGGGCCCTACGAGCAGTACTTC. Amino acid sequence: CASSPGAGGPYEQYF.

By share of the sample, this clone is medium-sized (0.01 to 0.1%). The same CDR3 can be traced to other DNA sequences in this sample. The chain joins TRBV18 to TRBJ2-7; 8 nucleotides line up with TRBD1. CDR1 and CDR2 (germline): KGHSH, LQKENI. V was clipped by 1 base and J by 7 bases; unmatched bases: 3. The CDR3 runs to 13 residues. CDR3 coding DNA: TGTGCCAGCTCACCACGGACAGGGAGAGAGCAGTACTTC. It is translated as CASSPRTGREQYF.

By its share, this clone is medium-sized (0.01 to 0.1%). The rearrangement uses TRBV7-3 and TRBJ2-1; 13 bases are a match to TRBD2. J lost 2 bases, V lost 5 bases, and 9 bases had no gene match. Germline V lookup: CDR1 SGHTA, CDR2 FQGTGA. The CDR3 covers 18 residues. CDR3 loop: CASSLRTSGSFTYNEQFF. The CDR3 DNA reads TGTGCCAGCAGCCTACGGACTAGCGGGAGCTTTACCTACAATGAGCAGTTCTTC.

V gene TRBV5-1 combines with J gene TRBJ2-2, with a tentative D call TRBD1 (6 bases). Germline CDR1 is SGHRS and CDR2 is YFSETQ. The CDR3 contains 15 residues. The V end was cut by 2 bases, the J end by 1 base, with 9 bases between. In nucleotides, the CDR3 is TGCGCCAGCAGCTTAACACAGGGGAACACCGGGGAGCTGTTTTTT. It translates to CASSLTQGNTGELFF. Together with reference TRBV5-1 and TRBJ2-2, the CDR3 gives the full variable domain: KAGVTQTPRYLIKTRGQQVTLSCSPISGHRSVSWYQQTPGQGLQFLFEYFSETQRNKGNFPGRFSGRQFSNSRSEMNVSTLELGDSALYLCASSLTQGNTGELFFGEGSRLTVL.

This clone appeared many times. Distinct nucleotide sequences in the sample also encode this CDR3. The chain couples TRBV14 to TRBJ2-2, with TRBD1 matching 7 bases. Germline CDR1 SGHDN, CDR2 FVKESK. V gave up 5 bases and J gave up 8 bases; unmatched junction bases: 8. This CDR3 is built from 14 residues. CDR3 amino acids: CASSDKGATGELFF. Here the CDR3 DNA reads TGTGCCAGCAGCGATAAGGGGGCCACTGGGGAGCTGTTTTTT.

This clone appeared once. The J gene is TRBJ2-1, the V gene TRBV20-1; D is undetermined. Trimming cost V 3 bases and J 7 bases, with 22 bases left between them. This CDR3 is 16 amino acids long. Germline CDR1 DFQATT, CDR2 SNEGSKA (reference sequence). CDR3 sequence (DNA): TGCAGTGCTAGCGCCCTTCTAGTTGGGGATCGAAATGAGCAGTTCTTC. Amino acid sequence: CSASALLVGDRNEQFF.

Comments on this clone: Different DNA sequences within this sample yield the same CDR3. V is TRBV7-2 and J is TRBJ2-7, with D perhaps matching TRBD2 (6 bases). CDR1 is SGHTA, CDR2 FQGNSA, per germline. Deletions cut 5 bases from V and 6 bases from J, with 20 bases between. CDR3 length: 15 amino acids. The CDR3 sequence is CASSPRSGTAGEQYF. Here the CDR3 DNA reads TGTGCCAGCAGCCCGCGCTCGGGGACTGCCGGCGAGCAGTACTTC.

The chain has TRBV5-1 and TRBJ2-1; 7 nucleotides agree with TRBD2. The V gene's germline CDR1 is SGHRS and CDR2 YFSETQ. This CDR3 is built from 15 residues. The V and J ends lost 1 base and 0 bases, in that order; junction bases with no gene match: 1. DNA for the CDR3: TGCGCCAGCAGCTTGACGGGAGGCTCCTACAATGAGCAGTTCTTC. Amino acids: CASSLTGGSYNEQFF.

By frequency in the sample, this clone is medium-sized. The CDR3 sequence is CASSPGIYGYTF. The CDR3 DNA reads TGTGCCAGCTCCCCGGGGATTTATGGCTACACCTTC. The chain combines TRBV6-1 with TRBJ1-2, with D uncertain. V was clipped by 8 bases and J by 5 bases, with 12 bases between them. The CDR3 is made up of 12 amino acids. Germline CDR1 is MNHNS and CDR2 is SASEGT.

The rearrangement uses TRBV18 and TRBJ2-1; 8 nucleotides align to TRBD2. V was clipped by 2 bases and J by 7 bases; unmatched bases: 7. In germline, CDR1 is KGHSH, CDR2 LQKENI. The CDR3 has 15 amino acids. CDR3 in amino acids: CASSPKAGATNEQFF. CDR3 bases: TGTGCCAGCTCACCAAAAGCGGGAGCTACAAATGAGCAGTTCTTC.

This clone came up many times. The chain recombines TRBV2 with TRBJ2-5, with a weak D call TRBD1 (6 bases). The CDR3 is 13 residues long. CDR1 is SNHLY and CDR2 is FYNNEI in the germline V gene. V lost 6 bases to trimming and J lost 5 bases, with 13 bases between them. Here the CDR3 reads CASSQQGGETQYF. CDR3 coding DNA: TGTGCCAGCAGCCAACAGGGTGGGGAGACCCAGTACTTC.

On this clone itself: This sequence may be a read error, since a much larger clone differs from it by one base. This chain uses TRBV7-3 with TRBJ1-1; 9 bases agree with TRBD1. The CDR3 is made up of 13 amino acids. Germline-derived CDR1 and CDR2 are SGHTA and FQGTGA. CDR3 residues: CASSMGQGTEALF. The CDR3 coding sequence is TGTGCCAGCAGCATGGGACAGGGCACTGAAGCTCTCTTT. Drawing the rest from reference TRBV7-3 and TRBJ1-1, the complete variable domain is GAGVSQTPSNKVTEKGKYVELRCDPISGHTALYWYRQSLGQGPEFLIYFQGTGAADDSGLPNDRFFAVRPEGSVSTLKIQRTERGDSAVYLCASSMGQGTEALFGQGTRLTVV.

This clone was counted a single time. Germline is not matched at one junction end, which may reflect a read error. The V gene is TRBV5-1, the J gene TRBJ2-5; TRBD1 aligns across 7 bases. The CDR3 totals 14 residues. CDR1 and CDR2 from the germline V gene are SGHRS and YFSETQ. CDR3 DNA sequence: TGCGCCAGCACCTTGCAGGGGGTTGAAGAGACCCAGTACTTC. Amino acids: CASTLQGVEETQYF.

CDR3 residues: CASSLLAGWMQFF. The CDR3 nucleotides read TGTGCCAGCAGTTTACTAGCGGGATGGATGCAGTTCTTC. The V and J genes are TRBV28 and TRBJ2-1; 9 bases map to TRBD2. V dropped 2 bases and J dropped 12; count of bases not matched to a gene: 5. The CDR3 extends over 13 amino acids. CDR1 MDHEN and CDR2 SYDVKM come from the germline V gene.